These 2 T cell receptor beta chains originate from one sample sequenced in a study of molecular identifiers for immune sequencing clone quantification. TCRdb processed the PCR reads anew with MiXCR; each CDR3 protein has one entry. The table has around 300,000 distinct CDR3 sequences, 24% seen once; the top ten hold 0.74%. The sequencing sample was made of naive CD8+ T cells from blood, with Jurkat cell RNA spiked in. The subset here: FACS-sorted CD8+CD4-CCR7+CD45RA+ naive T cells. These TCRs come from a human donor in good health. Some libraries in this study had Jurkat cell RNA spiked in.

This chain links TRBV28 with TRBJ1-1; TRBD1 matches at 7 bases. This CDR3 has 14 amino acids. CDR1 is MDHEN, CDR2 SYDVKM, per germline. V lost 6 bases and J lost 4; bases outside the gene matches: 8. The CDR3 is CASSLQGISTEAFF. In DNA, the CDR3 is TGTGCCAGCAGCTTACAGGGGATTTCCACTGAAGCTTTCTTT.

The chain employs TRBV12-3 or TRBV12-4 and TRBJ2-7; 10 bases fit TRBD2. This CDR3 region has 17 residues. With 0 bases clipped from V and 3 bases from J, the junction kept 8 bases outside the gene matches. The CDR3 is CASSLAFGLAGVYEQYF. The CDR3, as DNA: TGTGCCAGCAGTTTAGCGTTTGGTCTAGCGGGGGTCTACGAGCAGTACTTC.